This T cell receptor (beta chain) was recorded in a study of technical replicates of blood from several donors (dated by TCRdb to the late 2010s). Library construction relied on the immunoSEQ multiplex PCR assay. Sourced from immuneACCESS, this table was stored by TCRdb with only in-frame sequences that have V and J called. A share of the clones is absent; for the studies checked, an unresolved V gene accounts for under half, and the remainder has no known explanation. Present in this sample are about 80,000 clones, nearly 95% of which were seen just once. The ten largest account for about 0.4% of the sample. Points on this clone: The specificity of this receptor is unknown. No base-level quality is on record; no much larger clone is a single base apart.

CDR1 is given as SEHNR and CDR2 as FQNEAQ, both from the germline V gene (reference sequence). The CDR3, from cysteine to phenylalanine, totals 14 residues. Of all the DNA, just the CDR3 is kept, 42 bases in frame from base 1. Trimming at the junction amounts to 5 bases on V and 3 bases on J, and the germline ends lie 13 bases apart. The clonotype was recovered from a human donor in good health. The rearrangement combines TRBV7-9 with TRBJ1-2, with the D segment identity uncertain. The specimen sequenced was T cells isolated from PBMCs. The encoded CDR3 is CASSGGDGYYGYTF. The DNA is as follows: TGTGCCAGCAGCGGAGGAGACGGGTACTATGGCTACACCTTC. The variable domain in full, with residues beyond the CDR3 obtained from the reference TRBV7-9 and TRBJ1-2 genes, is DTGVSQNPRHKITKRGQNVTFRCDPISEHNRLYWYRQTLGQGPEFLTYFQNEAQLEKSRLLSDRFSAERPKGSFSTLEIQRTEQGDSAMYLCASSGGDGYYGYTFGSGTRLTVV.